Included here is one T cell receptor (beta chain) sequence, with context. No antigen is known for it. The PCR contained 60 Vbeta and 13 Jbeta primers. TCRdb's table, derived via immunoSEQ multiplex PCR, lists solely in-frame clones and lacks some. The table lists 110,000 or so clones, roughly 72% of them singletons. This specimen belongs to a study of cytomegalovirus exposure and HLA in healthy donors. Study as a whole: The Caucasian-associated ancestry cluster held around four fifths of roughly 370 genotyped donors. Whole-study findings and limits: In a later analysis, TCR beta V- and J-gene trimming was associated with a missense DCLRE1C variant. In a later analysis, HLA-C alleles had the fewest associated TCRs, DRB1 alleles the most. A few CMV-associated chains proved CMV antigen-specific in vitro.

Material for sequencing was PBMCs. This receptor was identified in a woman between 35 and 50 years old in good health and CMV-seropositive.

The CDR3 here is CSAGRGGNTIYF. The CDR3, as DNA: TGCAGCGCCGGAAGAGGGGGAAACACCATATATTTT. The chain is built from TRBV29-1 and TRBJ1-3, with D unresolved. Trimming took off 7 bases at V and 4 bases at J, with 11 bases between the two ends. This CDR3 is 12 amino acids long. The germline V gene encodes CDR1 SQVTM and CDR2 ANQGSEA.